A selection of T cell receptor beta chains follows, all from one sample in a study of blood T cell repertoires in COVID-19. The repertoire was sequenced with immunoSEQ multiplex PCR; TCRdb's copy has only in-frame clones and lacks some. The data show around 480,000 clones, with around 90% seen just once and 0.7% held by the top ten. Sequencing was performed on PBMCs or T cells enriched from blood (not recorded which). These TCRs come from a woman aged 18-35 years who had recovered from COVID-19. CDR3s include the opening cysteine and the closing phenylalanine or tryptophan. Each record gives: D gene, V gene, clone size, J gene, CDR3 DNA, CDR3 protein. A D gene is named only where the DNA matches it firmly. Clone size is given for some rows only: seen once, a few or many times, or a class if the clone is expanded.

TRBD1	TRBV19	few	TRBJ1-6	TGTGCCAGTAGTCCACGGGGGACAGGGGTGAGATCACCCCTCCACTTT	CASSPRGTGVRSPLHF
.	TRBV2	.	TRBJ2-5	TGTGCCAGCAGTGAATTTCGGGGGATAGAGACCCAGTACTTC	CASSEFRGIETQYF
.	TRBV2	few	TRBJ2-5	TGTGCCAGCAGACCAGGGCGAGCAATTCAAGAGACCCAGTACTTC	CASRPGRAIQETQYF
TRBD1	TRBV19	.	TRBJ2-7	TGTGCCAGTCAATTCCACCAGGGGGCTGTCTACGAGCAGTACTTC	CASQFHQGAVYEQYF
TRBD2	TRBV19	.	TRBJ2-2	TGTGCCAGTAGTATCAAGAGCGGGGGCGACACCGGGGAGCTGTTTTTT	CASSIKSGGDTGELFF
.	TRBV2	.	TRBJ2-5	TGTGCCAGCAGATACTCGGGGGAGACCCAGTACTTC	CASRYSGETQYF
.	TRBV7-6	.	TRBJ1-6	TGTGCCAGCAGCATATATAATTCACCCCTCCACTTT	CASSIYNSPLHF
.	TRBV5-6	.	TRBJ2-5	TGTGCCAGCAGCTTGGGCGGTCAAGAGACCCAGTACTTC	CASSLGGQETQYF
.	TRBV7-9	.	TRBJ1-2	TGTGCCAGCAGCTTAGCCGTACCCATCGAGGGCTACACCTTC	CASSLAVPIEGYTF
.	TRBV7-2	.	TRBJ1-5	TGTGCCAGCAGCTTATTAAGGGGGCAGCCCCAGCATTTT	CASSLLRGQPQHF
.	TRBV2	.	TRBJ1-2	TGTGCCAGCAAATCTGGGGCCTTCGGCTACACCTTC	CASKSGAFGYTF
.	TRBV5-5	.	TRBJ2-1	TGTGCCAGCAGCTCCCCGACGGAGGGTGAGCAGTTCTTC	CASSSPTEGEQFF
.	TRBV3-1/TRBV3-2	.	TRBJ1-2	TGTGCCAGCAGTCCTAGTCTGGACAGACCCTATGGCTACACCTTC	CASSPSLDRPYGYTF
.	TRBV11-2	.	TRBJ2-1	TGTGCCAGCAGCTTCGGACTCCATGAGCAGTTCTTC	CASSFGLHEQFF
.	TRBV5-6	many	TRBJ2-1	TGTGCCAGCAGCTTTTCCGGACAGACCAACTTCAATGAGCAGTTCTTC	CASSFSGQTNFNEQFF
.	TRBV7-9	.	TRBJ1-1	TGTGCCAGCAGCTTAGTAGGGGGGGCCGAGGACACTGAAGCTTTCTTT	CASSLVGGAEDTEAFF
.	TRBV30	.	TRBJ1-4	TGTGCCTGGTCCCGAGGACAGTCAGGTGAAAAACTGTTTTTT	CAWSRGQSGEKLFF
.	TRBV28	.	TRBJ1-2	TGTGCCTCAGCGCCTGGGGGGGAAAAGGCCTATGGCTACACCTTC	CASAPGGEKAYGYTF
.	TRBV21-1	.	TRBJ2-4	TGTGCCAGCAGCAAAGGGACACCGATCACCAAAAACATTCAGTACTTC	CASSKGTPITKNIQYF
.	TRBV27	.	TRBJ1-2	TGTGCCAGCTGGGGGGGGAGAGGCTACACCTTC	CASWGGRGYTF
.	TRBV6-5	.	TRBJ1-5	TGTGCCAGCAGTTCAGACCCCGGGGGGCCCCAGCATTTT	CASSSDPGGPQHF
.	TRBV3-1/TRBV3-2	.	TRBJ1-5	TGTGCCAGCAGCCAAGCCCCTACCCCTGATCAGCCCCAGCATTTT	CASSQAPTPDQPQHF
.	TRBV10-1	.	TRBJ2-7	TGCGCCACCTACCCTTCCCGGGGGTACGAGCAGTACTTC	CATYPSRGYEQYF
TRBD1	TRBV7-2	.	TRBJ1-2	TGTGCCAGCAGCCCAGGGACAGGGCTGACGGCGGGCTACACCTTC	CASSPGTGLTAGYTF
TRBD1	TRBV24-1	.	TRBJ1-6	TGTGCCACCTCAGACAGGGCTAATTCACCCCTCCACTTT	CATSDRANSPLHF
.	TRBV7-9	.	TRBJ2-5	TGTGCCAGCAGCTTAGCGCGGGTAGAGGGAGTTCAAGAGACCCAGTACTTC	CASSLARVEGVQETQYF
TRBD1	TRBV7-2	.	TRBJ1-2	TGTGCCAGCAGCCCGGACAGGGAGAATGGCTACACCTTC	CASSPDRENGYTF
TRBD1	TRBV18	.	TRBJ1-4	TGTGCCAGCTCACCGCGGACAGGGGGCAACGAAAAACTGTTTTTT	CASSPRTGGNEKLFF
TRBD1	TRBV30	.	TRBJ2-7	TGTGCCTGGACACTTCTTCCGGGACAGCGACTTATCGGCGAGCAGTACTTC	CAWTLLPGQRLIGEQYF
.	TRBV5-1	.	TRBJ2-2	TGCGCCAGCTCCGGTATGGGGGGGGCCACCGGGGAGCTGTTTTTT	CASSGMGGATGELFF
.	TRBV10-3	few	TRBJ1-2	TGTGCCATCAGTGCATATTCCCAGGGGCCTAACTATGGCTACACCTTC	CAISAYSQGPNYGYTF